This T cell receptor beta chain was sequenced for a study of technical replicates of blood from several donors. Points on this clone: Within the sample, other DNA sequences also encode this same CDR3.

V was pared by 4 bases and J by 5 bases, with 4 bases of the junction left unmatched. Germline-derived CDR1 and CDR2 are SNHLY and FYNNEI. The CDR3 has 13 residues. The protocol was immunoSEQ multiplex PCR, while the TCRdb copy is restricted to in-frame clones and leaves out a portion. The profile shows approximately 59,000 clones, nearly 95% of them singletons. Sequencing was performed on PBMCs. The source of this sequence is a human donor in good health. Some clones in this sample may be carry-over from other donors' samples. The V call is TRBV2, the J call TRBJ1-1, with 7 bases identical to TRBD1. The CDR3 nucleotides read TGTGCCAGCAGTGGACAGGGAAGGACTGAAGCTTTCTTT. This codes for CASSGQGRTEAFF.